This TCR beta chain is from a study of T cell changes during pregnancy in multiple sclerosis. Sequencing used immunoSEQ multiplex PCR; TCRdb keeps in-frame clones, though not all of them. The repertoire holds approximately 36,000 clones, 90% to 95% seen once, with around 0.4% in the top ten. Germline values: CDR1 ENHRY, CDR2 SYGVKD. The CDR3 totals 15 residues. The V end lost 0 bases, the J end lost 7 bases, and 12 bases lay between the germline ends. The TCR sequence derives from a female donor with multiple sclerosis, enrolled in a pregnancy study. The chain employs TRBV10-3 and TRBJ1-4; D is possibly TRBD1 (5 bases). The sample in question was CD4+ T cells from peripheral blood mononuclear cells, obtained in the first trimester of pregnancy. The DNA for the CDR3 is TGTGCCATCAGTGAGTCGAGGGGAGGGAGTGAAAAACTGTTTTTT. Protein sequence: CAISESRGGSEKLFF.